The entry below describes one T cell receptor (beta chain). This sample is drawn from a study of T cell changes during pregnancy in multiple sclerosis. TCRdb's copy holds only in-frame clones and misses some; the assay was immunoSEQ multiplex PCR. This sample yields approximately 41,000 clones, of which over 90% are seen a single time; around 0.42% belongs to the top ten. The TCR comes from a female donor with multiple sclerosis, enrolled in a pregnancy study. The sample was CD4+ T cells from peripheral blood mononuclear cells, taken in the second trimester of pregnancy.

CDR3 sequence: CASSVVPTSGGMGEQFF. Here the CDR3 DNA reads TGTGCCAGCAGCGTAGTCCCGACTAGCGGGGGGATGGGGGAGCAGTTCTTC. V usage is TRBV9 and J usage is TRBJ2-1, with 13 bases matching TRBD2. V lost 0 bases and J lost 10; bases outside the gene matches: 10. The CDR3 loop spans 17 amino acids. The germline V gene encodes CDR1 SGDLS and CDR2 YYNGEE.